These 5 T cell receptor beta chains share one sample of origin, sequenced in a study of blood T cells in healthy people across ages. A second PCR of 7 to 11 cycles used a sample-barcoded 5' primer and a J-beta primer mix. Via MiXCR, TCRdb re-called the 5' RACE reads, giving one row per CDR3 protein. Of 700,000 to 950,000 distinct CDR3 sequences listed, approximately 39% are singletons. The specimen was blood. These receptors were collected from a woman in her sixties in good health.

The chain links TRBV5-6 to TRBJ2-2, with 13 bases that match TRBD2. CDR1 and CDR2 from the germline V gene are SGHDT and YYEEEE. V lost 5 bases, J lost 1 base, and 2 bases stayed unmatched. The CDR3 length is 16 residues. The CDR3 is CASRRTSGGNTGELFF. CDR3 nucleotides: TGTGCCAGCAGGCGGACTAGCGGGGGGAACACCGGGGAGCTGTTTTTT.

The table lists this clonotype with a few counts. V gene TRBV20-1 combines with J gene TRBJ2-7, with D uncertain. This CDR3 contains 14 residues. Germline V gene data show CDR1 as DFQATT and CDR2 as SNEGSKA (reference sequence). V lost 6 bases and J lost 6, with 21 bases in between. This CDR3 reads CSAVKLGVSGEQYF. The CDR3 nucleotides are TGCAGTGCCGTAAAACTTGGCGTTAGTGGCGAGCAGTACTTC.

This chain links TRBV19 with TRBJ2-1, with 7 nucleotides matching TRBD1. With V trimmed by 10 bases and J by 4 bases, 7 bases remained unmatched. The germline CDR1 and CDR2 sequences are LNHDA and SQIVND (reference sequence). This CDR3 comprises 13 residues. The CDR3 DNA reads TGTGCCACCAGGGGGAGCCCTTACAATGAGCAGTTCTTC. This codes for CATRGSPYNEQFF.

V is TRBV14 and J is TRBJ2-1, with 9 nucleotides matching TRBD1. Germline V gene sequence: CDR1 SGHDN, CDR2 FVKESK. The CDR3 consists of 15 residues. The J segment lost 7 bases and the V segment lost 9 bases, leaving 13 bases of the junction unmatched. The CDR3 bases are TGTGCCAGTTCATCCCCGGGACAGGGTTTAAATGAGCAGTTCTTC. Translation gives CASSSPGQGLNEQFF.

This clonotype was found a few times. The chain joins TRBV5-1 to TRBJ1-2; D ambiguous. Between the trimmed V and J ends, which lost 3 bases and 0 bases, there was a span of 12 bases. The CDR3 sequence is 15 residues long. Germline CDR1 reads SGHRS; CDR2 reads YFSETQ. DNA for the CDR3: TGCGCCAGCAGCTCGGGGAGCAGCGCTAACTATGGCTACACCTTC. Translated: CASSSGSSANYGYTF. The full variable domain, completed using reference TRBV5-1 and TRBJ1-2, is KAGVTQTPRYLIKTRGQQVTLSCSPISGHRSVSWYQQTPGQGLQFLFEYFSETQRNKGNFPGRFSGRQFSNSRSEMNVSTLELGDSALYLCASSSGSSANYGYTFGSGTRLTVV.